The rows below give T cell receptor beta chains drawn from one sample of a study of blood T cell repertoires in COVID-19. The repertoire was sequenced with immunoSEQ multiplex PCR; TCRdb's copy has only in-frame clones and lacks some. The sample yields about 480,000 clones, about 89% seen once. The material sequenced was peripheral blood. Receptor source: a woman between 45 and 60 years old with COVID-19, enrolled during active disease. Each CDR3 is given with its conserved first and last residue. D genes are given only for firm matches. Only part of the rows carry a size: once, few, many, or a class if the clone is expanded.

>TRBD1|-|TRBJ2-5|TRBV5-1
TGCGCCAGCAGCTTAGTGGACAGGGTACGAGAGACCCAGTACTTC
CASSLVDRVRETQYF
>TRBD1|-|TRBJ2-1|TRBV24-1
TGTGCCACCAGTGATTCGGTTATGAACAGGGGGAGGAACAATGAGCAGTTCTTC
CATSDSVMNRGRNNEQFF
>TRBD2|-|TRBJ2-1|TRBV7-8
TGTGCCAGCAGCTCGTCGAGGGGACTAGCGGGGGGCGAGCAGTTCTTC
CASSSSRGLAGGEQFF
>-|-|TRBJ2-7|TRBV4-1
TGCGCCAGCAGCCCGGGTGGGGCCCGGGTTGAATACGAGCAGTACTTC
CASSPGGARVEYEQYF
>TRBD1|-|TRBJ2-1|TRBV2
TGTGCCAGCAGTGGTGAGAGACAGGGGGCTGGTAGGCAGTTCTTC
CASSGERQGAGRQFF
>TRBD2|-|TRBJ2-3|TRBV5-4
TGTGCCAGCAGCTTTGGGACTAGCGGGGGTATGCAGTATTTT
CASSFGTSGGMQYF
>TRBD1|-|TRBJ2-1|TRBV27
TGTGCCAGCAGTTTCGTGACAGGGGCGACAGCGAATGAGCAGTTCTTC
CASSFVTGATANEQFF
>TRBD1|-|TRBJ1-2|TRBV6-6
TGTGCCACCATTCTCGACAGGGGGACAATTGGCTACACCTTC
CATILDRGTIGYTF
>-|-|TRBJ1-2|TRBV10-3
TGTGCCATCAGTGAGTCAACCAGGTACTCTAACTATGGCTACACCTTC
CAISESTRYSNYGYTF
>-|-|TRBJ2-2|TRBV9
TGTGCCAGCAGCGTAGAGCCGGGGGAAAACACCGGGGAGCTGTTTTTT
CASSVEPGENTGELFF
>-|-|TRBJ2-3|TRBV3-1/TRBV3-2
TGTGCCAGCGTAGGAGACGCACGGCCATATACGCAGTATTTT
CASVGDARPYTQYF
>-|-|TRBJ1-3|TRBV18
TGTGCCAGCTCACCACCCGTCCGGGAGGGAAACACCATATATTTT
CASSPPVREGNTIYF
>TRBD1|-|TRBJ2-7|TRBV5-3
TGTGCCAGAAGCTTGGTTCTTGTTGAACAGGGGGACTACGAGCAGTACTTC
CARSLVLVEQGDYEQYF
>TRBD1|-|TRBJ2-1|TRBV5-5
TGTGCCAGCAGCAGGGGGGACAGGGCCCCGGGTGGGCAGTTCTTC
CASSRGDRAPGGQFF
>-|-|TRBJ2-1|TRBV7-9
TGTGCCAGCGGGGGCAGGGGCAATGAGCAGTTCTTC
CASGGRGNEQFF
>TRBD1|-|TRBJ1-4|TRBV30
TGTGCCTGGAGAGCCGGGACAGAGACTGAAAAACTGTTTTTT
CAWRAGTETEKLFF
>TRBD2|once|TRBJ2-3|TRBV20-1
TGCAGTGCTAGTACGGGGGGTATCACAGATACGCAGTATTTT
CSASTGGITDTQYF
>TRBD1|-|TRBJ1-4|TRBV5-1
TGCGCCAGCAGCAGCAGGGGGACTAATGAAAAACTGTTTTTT
CASSSRGTNEKLFF
>TRBD1|-|TRBJ1-2|TRBV28
TGTGCCAGCACTCAAGGTGGGACAGGGGGCGCAGCGGGTGGCTACACCTTC
CASTQGGTGGAAGGYTF
>-|-|TRBJ2-2|TRBV11-3
TGTGCCAGCAGCGCCGCTACCACCGGGGAGCTGTTTTTT
CASSAATTGELFF
>TRBD1|-|TRBJ2-7|TRBV11-2
TGTGCCAGCAGCTTGGCGGGACAGGGGGCGGGTTACGAGCAGTACTTC
CASSLAGQGAGYEQYF
>-|-|TRBJ1-3|TRBV3-1/TRBV3-2
TGTGCCAGCAGCCAAGATGGACTCTCTGGAAACACCATATATTTT
CASSQDGLSGNTIYF
>TRBD2|few|TRBJ2-3|TRBV11-3
TGTGCCAGCAGCTTAGATCCCACTAGCGGGGAGGATACGCAGTATTTT
CASSLDPTSGEDTQYF
>TRBD2|few|TRBJ2-5|TRBV5-1
TGCGCCAGCAGCTTCGACTCCGGGGGAGGGTCTGGGACCCAGTACTTC
CASSFDSGGGSGTQYF